The 26 T cell receptor beta chains listed next were all sequenced from one sample in a study of cytomegalovirus exposure and HLA in healthy donors. The PCR had 60 Vbeta and 13 Jbeta primers. Generated by immunoSEQ multiplex PCR, the TCRdb table keeps only in-frame clones and is missing some. The repertoire holds some 130,000 clones, with around 77% as singletons. Specimen: PBMCs. These receptors were obtained from a man between 18 and 29 years old in good health and CMV-seronegative.

The CDR3: CASGGRAGGLNTEAFF. In nucleotides, the CDR3 is TGTGCCAGCGGAGGTCGGGCAGGGGGCCTGAACACTGAAGCTTTCTTT. This rearrangement joins TRBV19 to TRBJ1-1; 8 nucleotides line up with TRBD1. The V gene's germline CDR1 is LNHDA and CDR2 SQIVND (reference sequence). The CDR3 spans 16 residues. J gave up 0 bases and V 9 bases, and 12 bases lay outside the gene matches.

This chain connects TRBV30 to TRBJ1-2; D gene ambiguous. Germline lookup yields CDR1 GTSNPN and CDR2 SVGIG (reference sequence). The CDR3 runs to 13 residues. Trimming removed 0 bases from V and 3 bases from J, with 8 bases in between. CDR3 protein: CAWSVVGHYGYTF. CDR3 nucleotides: TGTGCCTGGAGTGTTGTGGGCCACTATGGCTACACCTTC.

V gene TRBV7-3 combines with J gene TRBJ1-3; 9 bases fit TRBD1. With 5 bases clipped from V and 11 bases from J, the junction kept 7 bases outside the gene matches. The CDR3 loop spans 13 amino acids. The germline gives CDR1 SGHTA, CDR2 FQGTGA. CDR3 nucleotides: TGTGCCAGCAGCCCCGGGACAGGGAGGGCCATATATTTT. It codes for CASSPGTGRAIYF.

The chain carries TRBV4-1 and TRBJ2-1; a weak D match, TRBD1 (5 bases). The CDR3 is 14 residues long. Germline V CDR1 and CDR2: MGHRA, YSYEKL. V was trimmed by 4 bases and J by 3 bases, leaving 10 bases between them. The CDR3 region has the DNA TGCGCCAGCAGCCTACTAACAGGCTACAATGAGCAGTTCTTC. This gives the protein CASSLLTGYNEQFF.

The CDR3 DNA follows: TGCAGCGCTGGGACAGCGAACACTGAAGCTTTCTTT. Amino acids: CSAGTANTEAFF. The chain combines TRBV29-1 with TRBJ1-1; 7 bases align to TRBD1. J was trimmed by 1 base and V by 7 bases; bases with no gene match: 3. CDR3 length equals 12 residues. The germline V gene encodes CDR1 SQVTM and CDR2 ANQGSEA.

This chain links TRBV30 with TRBJ1-2, with 7 bases matching TRBD1. The length of the CDR3 is 17 residues. Germline CDR1 GTSNPN, CDR2 SVGIG (reference sequence). V lost 0 bases, J lost 4 bases, and 14 bases stayed unmatched. CDR3 coding DNA: TGTGCCTGGAGTGTACAGTTGAACAGGGGCCATGGCTATGGCTACACCTTC. Its translation: CAWSVQLNRGHGYGYTF.

The chain is built from TRBV2 and TRBJ2-1; tentatively, D is TRBD1 (5 bases). The germline gives CDR1 SNHLY, CDR2 FYNNEI. The CDR3 spans 13 residues. Trimming took off 6 bases at V and 7 bases at J, with 13 bases between the two ends. The CDR3 loop reads CASSESRGNEQFF. The DNA of the CDR3 is TGTGCCAGCAGCGAATCTAGGGGAAATGAGCAGTTCTTC.

The chain is built from TRBV7-2 and TRBJ1-4; D call uncertain. V dropped 3 bases and J dropped 1 base, with 9 bases sitting between them. The germline gives CDR1 SGHTA, CDR2 FQGNSA. This CDR3 has 15 residues. CDR3: CASSFRLGTNEKLFF. The CDR3 bases are TGTGCCAGCAGCTTCAGGCTTGGAACTAATGAAAAACTGTTTTTT. Variable domain in full (rest from reference TRBV7-2 and TRBJ1-4): GAGVSQSPSNKVTEKGKDVELRCDPISGHTALYWYRQSLGQGLEFLIYFQGNSAPDKSGLPSDRFSAERTGGSVSTLTIQRTQQEDSAVYLCASSFRLGTNEKLFFGSGTQLSVL.

This clone occurred a few times. For the CDR3, the DNA is TGTGCCAGCAGTTACAGCTCGACAGGGTTTTACGAGCAGTACTTC. It encodes CASSYSSTGFYEQYF. V and J are TRBV6-6 and TRBJ2-7, with 7 nucleotides matching TRBD1. Germline V gene lookup returns CDR1 MNHNY and CDR2 SVGAGI (reference sequence). This CDR3 spans 15 amino acids. The V segment lost 2 bases and the J segment 4 bases; nucleotides outside the gene matches: 8.

The chain couples TRBV7-6 to TRBJ1-1; 9 bases agree with TRBD1. The CDR3 runs 15 residues. Germline loops: CDR1 SGHVS, CDR2 FNYEAQ. Trimming took 4 bases from V and 2 from J; bases not matched to a gene: 5. In DNA, the CDR3 is TGTGCCAGCAGCTCCTACAGGGGGCTCAACACTGAAGCTTTCTTT. Translated: CASSSYRGLNTEAFF.

This rearrangement joins TRBV11-2 to TRBJ1-1; 10 bases are a match to TRBD1. CDR3 length: 15 amino acids. V lost 2 bases to trimming and J lost 3 bases; unmatched junction nucleotides: 3. Germline CDR1 and CDR2: SGHAT and FQNNGV. The CDR3 reads CASSLIGTGDTEAFF. The CDR3 DNA is TGTGCCAGCAGCTTAATTGGGACAGGGGACACTGAAGCTTTCTTT.

The genes are TRBV9 and TRBJ2-3; TRBD2 matches at 9 bases. This CDR3 region has 14 residues. J lost 6 bases, V lost 0 bases, and 2 bases had no gene match. CDR1 and CDR2 from the germline V gene are SGDLS and YYNGEE. CDR3 sequence reads: CASSVGAGGDTQYF. CDR3 bases: TGTGCCAGCAGCGTAGGGGCGGGGGGGGATACGCAGTATTTT.

V gene TRBV7-2 combines with J gene TRBJ1-1, with 9 nucleotides matching TRBD1. The CDR3 length is 14 residues. Germline loops: CDR1 SGHTA, CDR2 FQGNSA. J gave up 4 bases and V 5 bases, and 5 bases lay outside the gene matches. The CDR3: CASSLQGAGTEAFF. CDR3 in DNA: TGTGCCAGCAGCCTACAGGGGGCGGGCACTGAAGCTTTCTTT.

CDR3 sequence: CASSLAQGALYGYTF. CDR3 DNA: TGTGCCAGCAGCTTAGCCCAGGGGGCCCTGTATGGCTACACCTTC. The rearrangement joins TRBV7-2 to TRBJ1-2; 8 bases are a match to TRBD1. Germline-derived CDR1 and CDR2 are SGHTA and FQGNSA. The CDR3 spans 15 residues. With V trimmed by 0 bases and J by 5 bases, 5 bases remained unmatched.

The gene calls are TRBV19 and TRBJ2-7, with D possibly being TRBD1 (5 bases). The CDR3 consists of 14 residues. Trimming stripped 4 bases from V and 2 bases from J, with 12 bases between. Germline V gene data show CDR1 as LNHDA and CDR2 as SQIVND (reference sequence). The CDR3 reads CASSTGQGPYEQYF. The CDR3 region has the DNA TGTGCCAGTAGTACTGGGCAGGGCCCCTACGAGCAGTACTTC.

This clone was counted only a few times. The chain has TRBV10-3 and TRBJ1-1; TRBD1 matches 9 bases. This CDR3 spans 15 amino acids. Germline V gene sequence: CDR1 ENHRY, CDR2 SYGVKD. The V gene end was trimmed by 2 bases and the J gene end by 1 base; junction bases not matched to a gene: 2. CDR3 amino acids: CAISERGQGNTEAFF. DNA of the CDR3: TGTGCCATCAGTGAGCGGGGACAGGGGAACACTGAAGCTTTCTTT.

V is TRBV29-1 and J is TRBJ2-3; weak D call: TRBD1 (5 bases). Trimming took 4 bases from V and 8 from J, leaving 16 bases between them. This CDR3 is built from 13 residues. Germline V CDR1 and CDR2: SQVTM, ANQGSEA. CDR3 DNA: TGCAGCGTTGTGGGGCAGGGATTGGGTACGCAGTATTTT. Translating it yields CSVVGQGLGTQYF.

V is TRBV23-1 and J is TRBJ1-1; no clear D gene. TRBV23-1 is marked as an open reading frame, function uncertain. The CDR3 consists of 15 residues. With 3 bases removed from V and 2 bases from J, the gap between germline ends came to 13 bases. The DNA for the CDR3 is TGCGCCAGCAGTCACATATCCCGGGGAAACACTGAAGCTTTCTTT. Translation: CASSHISRGNTEAFF.

This rearrangement joins TRBV29-1 to TRBJ2-7; 8 nucleotides match TRBD1. J gave up 4 bases and V 1 base, and 3 bases lay outside the gene matches. Germline CDR1 and CDR2: SQVTM and ANQGSEA. The CDR3 has 13 amino acids. The CDR3 here is CSVEGGQEYEQYF. DNA of the CDR3: TGCAGCGTTGAAGGGGGACAGGAATACGAGCAGTACTTC.

The V call is TRBV29-1, the J call TRBJ1-1; tentative D call: TRBD1 (5 bases). V was trimmed by 6 bases and J by 1 base, leaving 12 bases between them. This CDR3 comprises 13 residues. CDR1 is SQVTM and CDR2 is ANQGSEA in the germline V gene. CDR3 nucleotides: TGCAGCGTAGAAAACGGGGGGAACACTGAAGCTTTCTTT. Protein: CSVENGGNTEAFF.

The rearrangement links TRBV5-4 to TRBJ2-7; TRBD2 might be the D (5 bases). Germline loops: CDR1 SGHNT, CDR2 YYREEE (reference sequence). The V gene lost 0 bases and the J gene lost 5 bases, with 9 bases spanning the gap. There are 13 residues in the CDR3. CDR3: CASSLGGSDEQYF. As DNA, the CDR3 is TGTGCCAGCAGCTTGGGAGGTAGCGACGAGCAGTACTTC.

The chain is built from TRBV5-4 and TRBJ2-3; a weak D match, TRBD2 (6 bases). Per the germline V gene, CDR1 is SGHNT and CDR2 is YYREEE (reference sequence). This CDR3 region has 13 residues. With 5 bases removed from V and 2 bases from J, the gap between germline ends came to 9 bases. The CDR3 DNA follows: TGTGCCAGCAGTCGGGACTCCACAGATACGCAGTATTTT. Its translation is CASSRDSTDTQYF.

The chain links TRBV18 to TRBJ2-4; D possibly corresponds to TRBD1 (5 bases). Looked up from germline, CDR1 is KGHSH and CDR2 is LQKENI. V gave up 6 bases and J gave up 0 bases, with 15 bases separating them. The CDR3 totals 16 residues. CDR3 sequence (DNA): TGTGCCAGCTCCTCGGTAGGGGCCACAGCCAAAAACATTCAGTACTTC. This encodes CASSSVGATAKNIQYF.

The CDR3 loop reads CASSLDGGAYEQYF. The CDR3, as DNA: TGTGCCAGCAGCTTAGATGGGGGCGCCTACGAGCAGTACTTC. This rearrangement joins TRBV7-2 to TRBJ2-7, with D tentatively TRBD1 (6 bases). Looked up from germline, CDR1 is SGHTA and CDR2 is FQGNSA. The CDR3 is 14 residues long. V dropped 1 base and J dropped 2 bases, with 9 bases sitting between them.

The chain combines TRBV30 with TRBJ1-2, with D hard to call. The CDR3 runs to 15 residues. The V and J ends lost 2 bases and 6 bases respectively, with 19 bases between them. CDR1 GTSNPN and CDR2 SVGIG come from the germline V gene (reference sequence). Written as DNA, the CDR3 is TGTGCCTGGAGTATAACTAAAGGCGGTATCGATGGCTACACCTTC. Its translation is CAWSITKGGIDGYTF.

This chain connects TRBV10-3 to TRBJ1-6, with 8 bases fitting TRBD1. The CDR3 contains 16 residues. Germline V gives CDR1 ENHRY, CDR2 SYGVKD. Trimming took 4 bases from V and 5 from J; bases not matched to a gene: 7. CDR3 sequence: CAISGQDRVNNSPLHF. CDR3 bases: TGTGCCATCAGTGGACAGGACAGGGTAAATAATTCACCCCTCCACTTT.